The rows below give T cell receptor beta chains drawn from one sample of a study of OX40 agonist ivuxolimab in advanced cancers. TCRdb's copy holds only in-frame clones and misses some; the assay was immunoSEQ multiplex PCR. The table includes 60,000 to 100,000 clones, about 90% detected once. Source: CD4+ or CD8+ T cells sorted from blood, taken in a trial of the OX40 agonist ivuxolimab. The receptors stem from an adult with an advanced solid tumor such as melanoma, head and neck, liver or kidney cancer. The conserved cysteine and the conserved F or W are not part of the CDR3 here.

j_call v_call cdr3_aa
TRBJ2-7 TRBV29-1 SVAGEYEQY
TRBJ2-5 TRBV6-6 ASRLAELQETQY
TRBJ2-3 TRBV7-9 ASSFQSGHTDTQY
TRBJ1-3 TRBV5-1 ASSPGGTSGNTIY
TRBJ2-6 TRBV28 ASGVGGPPSSGANVLT
TRBJ2-1 TRBV6-6 AMAGRLRDEQF
TRBJ1-2 TRBV7-2 ASSLASGQNYGYT
TRBJ1-6 TRBV7-6 ASSIQGARDSPLH
TRBJ1-5 TRBV5-6 ASSRGTGEGNQPQH
TRBJ1-2 TRBV18 ASSRSGTDGYGYT
TRBJ2-7 TRBV7-9 ASSLGDRVWEQY
TRBJ1-1 TRBV7-3 ASRGNTEAF
TRBJ2-3 TRBV19 ASSISTGYGSDTQY
TRBJ2-3 TRBV5-1 ASTVTSGTDTQY
TRBJ2-7 TRBV18 ASSLASGRPYEQY
TRBJ1-1 TRBV30 AWSVPDRGRPEAF
TRBJ2-3 TRBV7-3 ASSRRGLAGGGGTQY
TRBJ1-3 TRBV5-1 ASSFSDGGDSGNTIY
TRBJ1-1 TRBV7-3 ASSLQAGAHTEAF
TRBJ1-4 TRBV27 ATSKRGTNEKLF
TRBJ2-1 TRBV19 ASSMRETGQF
TRBJ1-5 TRBV6-6 ASSYLLGQSNQPQH
TRBJ2-3 TRBV5-1 ASSWTDRGSDTQY
TRBJ1-3 TRBV18 ASSPQFTYSGNTIY
TRBJ2-3 TRBV7-7 ASSSSGLSTDTQY
TRBJ1-5 TRBV5-1 ASSLSGSNQPQH
TRBJ2-4 TRBV18 ASSPGTGGSVIQY
TRBJ1-1 TRBV6-5 ASSRGSKGAEAF